This T cell receptor (beta chain) was identified during a study of blood T cell repertoires in COVID-19. Study details: COVID-19 samples, acute and convalescent, were from the United States, Italy and Spain. PBMCs, B-cell-depleted T cells, or T cells were the source of the cDNA or gDNA that made up the material.

Trimming took 7 bases from V and 8 from J, leaving 15 bases between them. The length of the CDR3 is 13 residues. Germline-derived CDR1 and CDR2 are SNHLY and FYNNEI. Per the original methods: For nucleated cells, counts were estimated from reference gene primer amplification. Assay used: immunoSEQ multiplex PCR; TCRdb lists only in-frame clones, some missing. The V and J calls and the clone size are those of that table, but D and trimming were determined from the DNA. The sample lists more than 100,000 clones, around 88% occurring once. This TCR derives from a woman between 50 and 59 years old with active or convalescent COVID-19. What was sequenced was peripheral blood. V usage is TRBV2 and J usage is TRBJ2-1; D gene uncertain. The CDR3 region is CASIPWLGYEQFF. The CDR3 nucleotides read TGTGCCAGCATCCCCTGGCTGGGCTATGAGCAGTTCTTC.